The rows below give T cell receptor beta chains drawn from one sample of a study of blood T cells in healthy people across ages. MiXCR, applied by TCRdb to the 5' RACE reads, yields one record per CDR3 protein. The sample includes 800,000 to 1,300,000 distinct CDR3 sequences, 20% to 25% seen only once; the top ten take less than 0.75%. This same sample was also taken into another study, of T cells of mothers and their children.

The sequencing input was blood. These receptors were collected from a girl aged 2-15 years in good health. CDR3s include the opening cysteine and the closing phenylalanine or tryptophan. D genes are given only for firm matches. Rows may omit the clone size; those that give it use once, few, many or a size class.

size	D	V	J	CDR3	DNA
few	TRBD1	TRBV7-9	TRBJ2-1	CASSWGQGQYEQFF	TGTGCCAGCAGCTGGGGACAGGGGCAGTATGAGCAGTTCTTC
few	TRBD2	TRBV5-1	TRBJ2-5	CASSQSGTEFF	TGCGCCAGCAGTCAGAGCGGGACCGAGTTCTTC
once	-	TRBV5-6	TRBJ2-4	CASSLGPREDIQYF	TGTGCCAGCAGCCTCGGCCCAAGGGAGGACATTCAGTACTTC
-	-	TRBV5-1	TRBJ2-5	CASSRYSGYQETQYF	TGCGCCAGCAGCAGATACAGCGGGTACCAAGAGACCCAGTACTTC
-	-	TRBV4-1	TRBJ2-4	CASSQEPKEGNTQYF	TGCGCCAGCAGCCAAGAGCCAAAGGAGGGAAACACTCAGTACTTC
few	TRBD2	TRBV12-3/TRBV12-4	TRBJ2-1	CASGKLAGNEQFF	TGTGCCAGCGGAAAATTAGCGGGCAATGAGCAGTTCTTC
-	-	TRBV5-1	TRBJ2-7	CASSPTEPYGQYF	TGCGCCAGCAGCCCGACAGAACCCTACGGGCAGTACTTC
-	-	TRBV20-1	TRBJ1-1	CSVPSGTNPEAFF	TGCAGTGTTCCATCCGGGACAAACCCTGAAGCTTTCTTT
-	-	TRBV12-3/TRBV12-4	TRBJ2-4	CASSFGGQNIQYF	TGTGCCAGCAGTTTTGGGGGGCAAAACATTCAGTACTTC
few	TRBD2	TRBV28	TRBJ2-3	CASSPRASGEPGDTQYF	TGTGCCAGCAGTCCGAGGGCTAGCGGGGAACCAGGGGATACGCAGTATTTT
-	-	TRBV3-1	TRBJ2-7	CASSQSLYEQYF	TGTGCCAGCAGCCAAAGCCTCTACGAGCAGTACTTC
few	TRBD2	TRBV10-3	TRBJ2-1	CAISEGRGPSSYNEQFF	TGTGCCATCAGTGAAGGGAGGGGCCCGAGCTCCTACAATGAGCAGTTCTTC
-	TRBD2	TRBV14	TRBJ2-4	CASSQGGLADSKNIQYF	TGTGCCAGCAGCCAAGGGGGACTAGCGGATTCAAAAAACATTCAGTACTTC
few	TRBD1	TRBV6-2/TRBV6-3	TRBJ2-1	CASEGTGYNEQFF	TGTGCCAGTGAGGGGACAGGCTACAATGAGCAGTTCTTC
-	-	TRBV12-3/TRBV12-4	TRBJ2-7	CASSFNRAEQYF	TGTGCCAGCAGTTTCAACAGAGCCGAGCAGTACTTC